This T cell receptor (beta chain) was recorded in a study of T cell responses to AZD1222 COVID-19 vaccine (dated by TCRdb to the early 2020s). For the study in its entirety: AZD1222 recipients given second doses at about 4 weeks or at about 12 weeks were pooled, since spike-specific TCR depth and breadth were not found to differ between the two schedules. A total of approximately 240 trial participants underwent TCR sequencing, of whom about 210 received two doses of AZD1222 and about 25 received two doses of the MenACWY control vaccine. Enrollment into the trials was organized by age into subgroups of 18-55, 56-69 and 70-plus years, and those subgroups contained roughly 150, 30 and 60 TCR-sequenced participants, respectively.

In the case of this clone: The antigen it recognizes is unknown. Per-base qualities were not stored, and no clone one base away is much larger.

The CDR3 spans 15 residues, from the cysteine through the phenylalanine. Only the CDR3 DNA is retained, 45 bases long and in frame from the first base. Trimming accounts for 0 bases at V and 4 bases at J, while the number of junction bases matched to no gene is 5. CDR1 PRHDT and CDR2 FYEKMQ were looked up in the germline V gene (reference sequence). In the paper's terms, the time point label means: baseline before first vaccination. Samples from vaccinated people were obtained from the UK trials COV001 and COV002, which included a single-blind randomized controlled phase 2/3 trial of AZD1222 (ChAdOx1 nCoV-19) in healthy adults. For TCRbeta chain sequencing, PBMC samples from trial participants were taken at day 0 and at day 28 after the second dose. Broad study findings and their caveats: No day 14 peak-response samples were available, so repertoires were characterized only after the peak T cell response. A significant rise in spike-specific TCR breadth and depth was observed after two AZD1222 doses relative to day 0 and relative to MenACWY recipients. The vaccine-associated CD4 TCRs covered the entire spike protein, and the dominant responses fell in regions 160-218 and 743-854. In the small 56-69-year group, the increase in depth fell short of significance, most likely because of low power. Participants were mostly white British and included more females than males, and it was suggested by the authors that clonal diversity may have been underestimated. Conclusions about previously exposed vaccinees were limited because only 6 or 7 AZD1222 recipients were SARS-CoV-2 seropositive at baseline. Epitopes outside the regions mutated in the B.1.351 and B.1.1.7 variants were reportedly recognized by nearly half of the unique spike-specific TCRs.

The CDR3 regions of human TCRbeta chains were analyzed by immunosequencing. Processing in the source paper ran as follows. TCRs in the repertoires were compared against a reference library of SARS-CoV-2-specific TCRs that had been generated with the MIRA antigen-specificity platform. Breadth was defined as the fraction of unique TCRs that were SARS-CoV-2-associated, and depth was defined as the fraction of total T cells that were SARS-CoV-2-associated. Using the MIRA data, each spike-specific TCR was assigned both to the spike region to which the TCR was reactive and to a CD4 or CD8 class. Log10-transformed breadth and depth values were compared by one-way ANOVA with Sidak's multiple comparisons tests. Drawn from immuneACCESS, this table holds only the in-frame rearrangements with V and J called that TCRdb kept. Clones are partly lost; checked studies trace under half to an unresolved V gene and leave the rest unexplained. V and J calls and clone size come straight from that table; D and trimming were deduced from the DNA. Across this sample there are more than 100,000 clones, with around 86% seen only once. 7.7% of the sample rests with the top ten.

Sample: peripheral blood, taken on day 0 of AZD1222 vaccination. Recombination linked TRBV13 to TRBJ2-7, with TRBD2 matching 8 junction bases. The clonotype was recovered from an adult in good health. DNA sequence: TGTGCCAGCAGCTTAGGCGATAGCGGGAATTACGAGCAGTACTTC. It translates to CASSLGDSGNYEQYF.